The 6 T cell receptor beta chains reported below all come from one sample, sequenced in a study of T cell clonotyping in hematopoietic cell transplantation. The repertoire was sequenced with immunoSEQ multiplex PCR; TCRdb's copy has only in-frame clones and lacks some. The sample has some 40,000 clones, 94% seen once; the top ten hold 0.7% to 0.95%. What was sequenced was peripheral blood mononuclear cells. The receptors shown here come from a woman aged 45-60 years in good health. Some clones in this sample may be carry-over from other donors' samples.

This clone was picked up one time. The chain employs TRBV29-1 and TRBJ2-5, with D possibly being TRBD2 (6 bases). There are 11 residues in the CDR3. The germline V gene encodes CDR1 SQVTM and CDR2 ANQGSEA. V dropped 6 bases and J dropped 5 bases, with 10 bases sitting between them. This chain's CDR3 is CSVRTMETQYF. The CDR3, as DNA: TGCAGCGTAAGGACTATGGAGACCCAGTACTTC.

The chain combines TRBV11-2 with TRBJ1-1; 8 nucleotides line up with TRBD1. This CDR3 comprises 13 residues. Germline-derived CDR1 and CDR2 are SGHAT and FQNNGV. V trimming: 4 bases; J trimming: 5 bases; junction bases outside the gene matches: 3. The CDR3 loop is CASSSQGATEAFF. The CDR3 nucleotides are TGTGCCAGCAGCTCCCAGGGGGCTACTGAAGCTTTCTTT.

This rearrangement joins TRBV5-1 to TRBJ2-2; D ambiguous. CDR1 is SGHRS, CDR2 YFSETQ, per germline. Trimming left V 1 base short and J 4 bases short, with 5 bases between. The CDR3 is 13 amino acids. The CDR3 nucleotides read TGCGCCAGCAGCTTGCAAACCACCGGGGAGCTGTTTTTT. Protein sequence: CASSLQTTGELFF.

The V gene is TRBV11-3, the J gene TRBJ1-1; 8 bases fit TRBD1. CDR3 length: 15 amino acids. From germline, CDR1 is SGHNT and CDR2 YENEEA. The trim removed 5 bases at V and 0 bases at J, leaving 5 bases unmatched. DNA for the CDR3: TGTGCCAGCAGCGCACGGACAGGGCTGAACACTGAAGCTTTCTTT. As protein: CASSARTGLNTEAFF.

The chain combines TRBV7-9 with TRBJ2-3; 7 positions match TRBD1. J gave up 0 bases and V 4 bases, and 7 bases lay outside the gene matches. The CDR3 consists of 16 residues. Germline V lookup: CDR1 SEHNR, CDR2 FQNEAQ (reference sequence). The CDR3 nucleotides read TGTGCCAGCAGCTCCCCCGGACAGGCTAGCACAGATACGCAGTATTTT. Protein: CASSSPGQASTDTQYF.

The chain has TRBV10-2 and TRBJ2-5; 8 bases match TRBD2. The CDR3 is made up of 15 amino acids. Germline V gene lookup returns CDR1 WSHSY and CDR2 SAAADI. Unmatched junction bases numbered 6, after V lost 6 bases and J lost 0 bases. The CDR3 is CASRAGATNQETQYF. The CDR3 coding sequence is TGCGCCAGCAGAGCGGGGGCAACCAACCAAGAGACCCAGTACTTC.